Given below is one T cell receptor beta chain in context. Sequencing used immunoSEQ multiplex PCR; TCRdb keeps in-frame clones, though not all of them. The sample records 550,000 to 850,000 clones, around 67% being singletons. This entry belongs to a study of shared clonotypes between healthy human individuals. The length of the CDR3 is 15 residues. The V gene end was trimmed by 0 bases and the J gene end by 0 bases; junction bases not matched to a gene: 2. Germline assignment: CDR1 SGDLS and CDR2 YYNGEE. The TCR sequence derives from a woman in her 30s in good health. The chain couples TRBV9 to TRBJ1-1, with 7 bases matching TRBD1. Material for sequencing was memory CD4+ T cells sorted from blood. Subset in this sample: CD45RA-negative fraction. CDR3: CASSVDGQVNTEAFF. CDR3 nucleotide sequence: TGTGCCAGCAGCGTAGATGGACAGGTGAACACTGAAGCTTTCTTT.